The next 8 T cell receptor beta chains were all read from a single sample in a study of cytomegalovirus exposure and HLA in healthy donors. Use of 60 Vbeta and 13 Jbeta primers characterized the PCR. Using immunoSEQ multiplex PCR, the repertoire was profiled, and TCRdb retains in-frame clones only, with some absent. The top ten hold roughly 17% of the sample, which has 90,000 to 100,000 clones, about 83% seen once. The sequencing sample was made of PBMCs. The receptor source for this set is a man aged 55-75 years in good health and CMV-seropositive.

The V call is TRBV7-9, the J call TRBJ2-1; 11 positions match TRBD2. Germline CDR1 reads SEHNR; CDR2 reads FQNEAQ (reference sequence). The V gene end was trimmed by 3 bases and the J gene end by 11 bases; junction bases not matched to a gene: 9. The CDR3 totals 15 residues. CDR3: CASSFPTSGAEQQFF. The CDR3 nucleotides read TGTGCCAGCAGCTTTCCGACTAGCGGGGCTGAGCAGCAGTTCTTC.

With regard to this clone: This is likely a read error, given that the CDR3 carries no conserved phenylalanine or tryptophan at its end. The rearrangement links TRBV6-4 to TRBJ1-6; weak D call: TRBD1 (5 bases). The CDR3 runs to 14 residues. Looked up from germline, CDR1 is MRHNA and CDR2 is SNTAGT. The V and J ends lost 3 bases and 8 bases respectively, with 11 bases between them. CDR3 coding DNA: TGTGCCAGCAGTGAAGATCAGGGTTATTCACCCCTCCACCTT. This sequence encodes CASSEDQGYSPLHL.

This sequence joins TRBV5-1 and TRBJ2-6; D may be TRBD1 (6 bases). The germline V and J ends were trimmed by 3 bases and 12 bases, with 16 bases remaining between them. This CDR3 comprises 14 residues. The germline V gene encodes CDR1 SGHRS and CDR2 YFSETQ. The CDR3 is CASSSGWGRGVLTF. The CDR3 coding sequence is TGCGCCAGCAGCTCGGGTTGGGGCAGGGGCGTCCTGACTTTC.

This sequence joins TRBV7-2 and TRBJ2-3, with 11 bases matching TRBD2. CDR3 length equals 17 residues. Germline V CDR1 and CDR2: SGHTA, FQGNSA. J was trimmed by 5 bases and V by 1 base; bases with no gene match: 8. CDR3 region: CASSLGVSGGAGDTQYF. In DNA form, the CDR3 reads TGTGCCAGCAGCTTAGGTGTTAGCGGGGGGGCTGGAGATACGCAGTATTTT.

The chain uses TRBV7-2 and TRBJ1-5; possibly TRBD1 for D (5 bases). V gave up 2 bases and J gave up 7 bases, with 6 bases separating them. The CDR3 runs 12 residues. CDR1 and CDR2 from the germline V gene are SGHTA and FQGNSA. The CDR3 here is CASSLRGQPQHF. CDR3 nucleotides: TGTGCCAGCAGCTTAAGGGGACAGCCCCAGCATTTT.

The rearrangement uses TRBV9 and TRBJ2-7; 12 positions match TRBD2. V shed 4 bases, J shed 4 bases, and the junction held 6 bases outside the gene matches. Germline V gives CDR1 SGDLS, CDR2 YYNGEE. The CDR3 is 15 residues long. The CDR3 sequence: CASSPSGLAGYEQYF. CDR3 DNA sequence: TGTGCCAGCAGCCCTTCAGGACTAGCGGGGTACGAGCAGTACTTC.

This clone was observed a few times. The rearrangement uses TRBV6-6 and TRBJ2-7; D possibly corresponds to TRBD1 (6 bases). The germline V gene encodes CDR1 MNHNY and CDR2 SVGAGI (reference sequence). V lost 2 bases, J lost 5 bases, and 10 bases lay in between. CDR3 length: 13 amino acids. The CDR3 protein is CASSYQDRNEQYF. The CDR3 DNA reads as TGTGCCAGCAGTTACCAAGACAGGAACGAGCAGTACTTC.

This chain links TRBV28 with TRBJ2-7; tentatively, D is TRBD1 (5 bases). This CDR3 is 15 amino acids long. Trimming left V 3 bases short and J 1 base short, with 13 bases between. Looked up from germline, CDR1 is MDHEN and CDR2 is SYDVKM. CDR3 nucleotide sequence: TGTGCCAGCAGTTTTATGTCCAGACAGTCCTACGAGCAGTACTTC. It specifies CASSFMSRQSYEQYF.